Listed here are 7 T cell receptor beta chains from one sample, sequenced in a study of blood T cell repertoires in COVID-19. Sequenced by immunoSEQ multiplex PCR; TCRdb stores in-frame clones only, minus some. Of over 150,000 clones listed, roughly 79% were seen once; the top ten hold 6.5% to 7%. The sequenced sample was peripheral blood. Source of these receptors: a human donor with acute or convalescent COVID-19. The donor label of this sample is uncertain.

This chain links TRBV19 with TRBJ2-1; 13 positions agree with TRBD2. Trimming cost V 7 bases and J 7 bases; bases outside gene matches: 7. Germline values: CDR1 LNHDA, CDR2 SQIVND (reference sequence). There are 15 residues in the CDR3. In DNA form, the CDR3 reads TGTGCCAGTACATCCCTGACTAGCGGGAGGAATGAGCAGTTCTTC. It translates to CASTSLTSGRNEQFF.

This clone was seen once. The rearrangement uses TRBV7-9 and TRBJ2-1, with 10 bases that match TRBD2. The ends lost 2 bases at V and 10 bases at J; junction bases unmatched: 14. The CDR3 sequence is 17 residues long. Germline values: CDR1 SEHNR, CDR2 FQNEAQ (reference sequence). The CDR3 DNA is TGTGCCAGCAGCTTATCGGCGGGTCTAGCGGGAGTGTACGAGCAGTTCTTC. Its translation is CASSLSAGLAGVYEQFF.

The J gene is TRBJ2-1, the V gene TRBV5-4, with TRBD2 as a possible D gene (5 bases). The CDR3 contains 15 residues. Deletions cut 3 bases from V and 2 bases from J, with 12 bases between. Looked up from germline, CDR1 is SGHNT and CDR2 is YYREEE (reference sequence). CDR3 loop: CASSSGATTYNEQFF. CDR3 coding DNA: TGTGCCAGCAGCTCCGGAGCGACTACCTACAATGAGCAGTTCTTC.

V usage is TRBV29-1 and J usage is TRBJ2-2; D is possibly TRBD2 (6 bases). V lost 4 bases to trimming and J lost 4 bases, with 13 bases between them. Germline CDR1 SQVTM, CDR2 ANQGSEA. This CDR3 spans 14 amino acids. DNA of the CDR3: TGCAGCGTTGTGGGGGGAGCGCGCACCGGGGAGCTGTTTTTT. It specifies CSVVGGARTGELFF.

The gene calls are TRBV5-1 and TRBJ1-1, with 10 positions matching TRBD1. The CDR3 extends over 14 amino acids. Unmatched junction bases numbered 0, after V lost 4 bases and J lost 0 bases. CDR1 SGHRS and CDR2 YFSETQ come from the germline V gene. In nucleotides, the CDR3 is TGCGCCAGCAGCGGGACAGGGGTGAACACTGAAGCTTTCTTT. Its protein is CASSGTGVNTEAFF.

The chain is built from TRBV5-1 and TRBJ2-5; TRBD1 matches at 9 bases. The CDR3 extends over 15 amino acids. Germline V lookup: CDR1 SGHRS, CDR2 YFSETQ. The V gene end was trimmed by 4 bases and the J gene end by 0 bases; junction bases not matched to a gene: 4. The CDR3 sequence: CASSRGTGYQETQYF. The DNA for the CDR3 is TGCGCCAGCAGCAGGGGGACAGGGTACCAAGAGACCCAGTACTTC.

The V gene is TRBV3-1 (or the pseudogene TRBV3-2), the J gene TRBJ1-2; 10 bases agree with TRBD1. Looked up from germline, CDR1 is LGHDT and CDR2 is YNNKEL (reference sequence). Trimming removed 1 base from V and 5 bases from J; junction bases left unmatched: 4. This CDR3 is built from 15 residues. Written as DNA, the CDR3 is TGTGCCAGCAGCCAAGGGACAGGGGGATGGTATGGCTACACCTTC. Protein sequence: CASSQGTGGWYGYTF.